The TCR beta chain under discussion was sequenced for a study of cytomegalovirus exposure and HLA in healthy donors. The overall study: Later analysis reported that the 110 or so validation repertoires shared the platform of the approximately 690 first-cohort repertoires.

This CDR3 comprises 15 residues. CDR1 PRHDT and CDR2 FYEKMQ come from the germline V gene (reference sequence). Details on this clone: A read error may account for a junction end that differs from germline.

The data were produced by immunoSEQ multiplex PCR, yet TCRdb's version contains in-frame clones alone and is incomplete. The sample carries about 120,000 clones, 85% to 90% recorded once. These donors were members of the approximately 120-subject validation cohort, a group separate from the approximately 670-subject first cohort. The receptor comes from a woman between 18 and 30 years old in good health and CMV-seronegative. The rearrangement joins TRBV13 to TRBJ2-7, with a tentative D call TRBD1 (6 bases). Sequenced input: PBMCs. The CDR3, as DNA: TGTGCCAGCAGCGTAGGGACAAGCGGCTTCTACGAGCAGTACTTC. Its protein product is CASSVGTSGFYEQYF.